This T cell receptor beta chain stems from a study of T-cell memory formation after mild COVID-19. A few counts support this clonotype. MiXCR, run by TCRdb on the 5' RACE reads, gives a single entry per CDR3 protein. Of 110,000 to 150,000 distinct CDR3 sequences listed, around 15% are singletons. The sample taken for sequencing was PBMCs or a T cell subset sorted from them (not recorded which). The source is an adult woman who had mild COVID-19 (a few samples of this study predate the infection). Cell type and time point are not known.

CDR3 region: CASSVGGYTEAFF. The CDR3 coding sequence is TGTGCCAGCAGCGTAGGAGGGTACACTGAAGCTTTCTTT. The gene calls are TRBV9 and TRBJ1-1; unclear D gene. This CDR3 comprises 13 residues. V lost 0 bases and J 3 bases, leaving 6 bases between the germline ends. Germline V gene lookup returns CDR1 SGDLS and CDR2 YYNGEE.